The T cell receptor (beta chain) under discussion was sequenced for a study of cytomegalovirus exposure and HLA in healthy donors. Across the study: It was reported in a later analysis that the 120 or so validation repertoires used the same platform as the 550 to 850 first-cohort repertoires.

Remarks on this clone: The antigen is unknown.

The donors were part of the validation cohort of 95 to 150 subjects. That cohort was separate from the first cohort, which comprised some 670 subjects. Study results and limitations: Most TCR sequences were rare, but some public TCRs occurred in many donors. TCR beta chains numbering some 160 were designated cytomegalovirus-associated.

This CDR3 has 17 amino acids. Germline loops: CDR1 SGHDN, CDR2 FVKESK. Trimming shortened V by 4 bases and J by 4 bases, and 17 bases separated the two germline ends. The data were produced by immunoSEQ multiplex PCR, yet TCRdb's version contains in-frame clones alone and is incomplete. The sample lists 75,000 to 95,000 clones, roughly 96% seen once, with 0.6% to 0.85% in the top ten. The sample consisted of PBMCs. This TCR came from a man between 18 and 29 years old in good health and CMV-seronegative. The chain links TRBV14 to TRBJ2-6; D not certain. The CDR3, as DNA: TGTGCCAGCAGCCCCGCGGTGTGGTCATCAGGGGCCAACGTCCTGACTTTC. Encoded protein: CASSPAVWSSGANVLTF.